The sequence of this T cell receptor beta chain was determined in a study of blood T cells in healthy people across ages. Overall study findings and caveats: When set beside aged donors, long-lived donors presented more naive CD4+ cells and higher diversity. Across the age range, TCR beta diversity per million T cells fell in a roughly linear way.

Each sample yielded at least 5 micrograms of PBMC total RNA. A J-beta primer mix and a sample-barcoded 5' primer were used in a second PCR of about 7 to 12 cycles. Every single cDNA molecule received a tag from a template-switch adaptor with 12 random nucleotides. TCRdb reprocessed the 5' RACE reads via MiXCR and lists one record per CDR3 protein. This sample has roughly 1.5 million distinct CDR3 sequences; 40% to 45% occur once, and the top ten carry over 3.5%. Comments on this clonotype: Its cognate antigen is unknown.

Sequencing was carried out using blood. This TCR was sampled from a woman aged 18-30 years in good health.

CDR3: CASSFRGVVLLKYF. CDR3 coding DNA: TGTGCCAGCAGTTTTCGGGGTGTGGTCCTACTAAAGTACTTC. This chain joins TRBV28 and TRBJ2-5, with D possibly TRBD2 on 5 matching bases. Germline CDR1 reads MDHEN; CDR2 reads SYDVKM. Trimming shortened V by 3 bases and J by 12 bases, and 20 bases separated the two germline ends. This CDR3 contains 14 residues.